This entry features one T cell receptor beta chain sequence. There is no known antigen for this receptor. Within one base of it there is no much larger clone, and no base qualities were kept. The germline V gene (reference sequence) supplies CDR1 MNHEY and CDR2 SMNVEV. Deletion took 3 bases off V and 7 bases off J, with a span of 13 bases between the germline ends. The CDR3 holds 15 amino acids from the cysteine to the phenylalanine. The CDR3 DNA has 45 bases and is translated from base 1. This sample is part of a study of blood T cell repertoires in COVID-19 (dated by TCRdb to 2020 to 2021). In terms of the full investigation: Samples covering the acute and convalescent phases of COVID-19 were provided by collaborators in the United States, Italy and Spain. The material from the prospective study consisted of cDNA or gDNA derived from T cells, B-cell-depleted T cells, or PBMCs. Subjects who had been exposed to COVID-19, were actively infected with it, or had recovered from it provided the deeply sampled blood TCRbeta repertoires that made up the dataset. The repertoires were released in a freely available public database intended as a resource for research on the immune response to SARS-CoV-2. Samples came from the ongoing ImmuneRACE study (first 160 participants) plus 1,254 subjects from 6 global collaborators. The sample metadata nearly always contained a de-identified subject ID, COVID-19 status, age in years and sex. Where available, HLA class I and class II types were obtained from metadata supplied by the sample provider rather than from assay-based typing.

Whole blood was collected in K2EDTA tubes by collaborating institutions according to the institutions' own protocols. Collaborator samples were shipped for TCRbeta analysis as frozen whole blood, isolated PBMCs, or DNA extracted from either sample type. TCRbeta CDR3 regions were amplified from genomic DNA by means of the immunoSEQ Assay, a bias-controlled multiplex PCR. As for the original processing: The number of nucleated cells in each sample was estimated from the amplification of reference gene primers within the assay. Sequence reads were collapsed and filtered to measure the absolute abundance of every unique TCRbeta CDR3 rearrangement. Productive Simpson clonality was computed per sample as the square root of Simpson's diversity index over productive rearrangements. This is the immuneACCESS table as TCRdb keeps it, with only in-frame sequences that have V and J called. A part of the clones is gone; compared with another copy, unresolved V genes explain less than half, and the rest is unexplained. That table gives V, J and clone size, and the DNA gave D and trimming. The sample table contains over 45,000 clones; only one count was recorded for roughly 80% of them. Less than 9.5% of the sample belongs to the ten largest clones.

The full study reports these points: Clinical and demographic metadata were provided uncurated, with the amount varying by source and participant.

The V gene is TRBV27 and the J gene is TRBJ1-6, and TRBD1 may be the D gene, going by 6 matching bases. The receptor comes from a man aged 35-49 years with acute or convalescent COVID-19. Sequencing was performed on peripheral blood. The CDR3: CASSFWGGHNSPLHF. DNA sequence: TGTGCCAGCAGTTTTTGGGGGGGACACAATTCACCCCTCCACTTT.